Detailed here is one TCR beta chain. Clones were read by immunoSEQ multiplex PCR, and TCRdb kept only the in-frame ones, dropping some. Among some 150,000 clones, roughly 80% were seen once, and the ten largest hold 6.5% to 8.5%. The sample comes from a study of blood T cell repertoires in COVID-19. Turning to the study itself: PBMCs, B-cell-depleted T cells, or T cells were the source of the cDNA or gDNA that made up the material.

The CDR3 consists of 13 residues. CDR1 and CDR2 (germline): MGHRA, YSYEKL. Trimming cost V 5 bases and J 0 bases, with 5 bases left between them. Sequenced: peripheral blood. The clonotype originates from a human donor with acute or convalescent COVID-19. The donor label of this sample is uncertain. The chain links TRBV4-1 to TRBJ1-3; D remains unclear. The CDR3 reads CASSGISGNTIYF. CDR3 DNA: TGCGCCAGCAGCGGCATCTCTGGAAACACCATATATTTT.